This record concerns one T cell receptor (beta chain) sequence. Germline V gives CDR1 MNHEY, CDR2 SMNVEV (reference sequence). Trimming pared 6 bases from V and 10 bases from J, leaving 16 bases between. The CDR3 has 14 amino acids. A unique molecular identifier was attached to every TCR cDNA molecule. TCRdb independently ran MiXCR on the 5' RACE reads; one entry per CDR3 protein. In the table there are approximately 10,000 distinct CDR3 sequences, about a sixth of which are singletons. This sample is part of a study of spatial heterogeneity in lung cancer. Study overall: The study consistently detected more beta-chain than alpha-chain sequences.

Time point of the sample: sample taken at primary tumor resection. Unsorted whole RNA of tumor, nontumor lung or frozen PBMC was sequenced. A total of approximately 75 untreated early-stage non-small cell lung cancer patients served as donors. This TCR came from a male donor with early-stage non-small cell lung cancer. The chain couples TRBV27 to TRBJ1-6, with a tentative D call TRBD1 (5 bases). This specimen consisted of PBMCs, obtained at surgery. In DNA, the CDR3 is TGTGCCAGCAGCCACGGGGGGTCTTCGTCACCCCTCCACTTT. Protein sequence: CASSHGGSSSPLHF.